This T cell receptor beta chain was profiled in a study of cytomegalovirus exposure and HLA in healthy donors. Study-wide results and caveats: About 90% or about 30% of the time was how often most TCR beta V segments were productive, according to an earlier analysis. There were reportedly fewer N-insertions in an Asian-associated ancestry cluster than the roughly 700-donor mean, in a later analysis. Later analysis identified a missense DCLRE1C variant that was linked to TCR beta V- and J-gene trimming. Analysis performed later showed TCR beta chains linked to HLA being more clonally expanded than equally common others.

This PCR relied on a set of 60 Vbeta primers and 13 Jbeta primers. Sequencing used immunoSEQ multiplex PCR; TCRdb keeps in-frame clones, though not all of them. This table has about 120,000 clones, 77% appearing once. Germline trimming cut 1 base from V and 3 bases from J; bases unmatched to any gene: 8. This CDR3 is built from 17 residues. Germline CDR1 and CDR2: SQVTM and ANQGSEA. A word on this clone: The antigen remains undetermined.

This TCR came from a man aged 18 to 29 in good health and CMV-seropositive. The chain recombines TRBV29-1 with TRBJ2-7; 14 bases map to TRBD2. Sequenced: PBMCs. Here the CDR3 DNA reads TGCAGCGTTGAAGCCGCGACTAGCGGGAGGGAATACTACGAGCAGTACTTC. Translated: CSVEAATSGREYYEQYF.